Listed here are 19 T cell receptor beta chains from one sample, sequenced in a study of tumor and adjacent non-tumor tissue in lung cancer. RNA was extracted from bulk tissue without any cell sorting. TCRbeta libraries were built with three rounds of nested PCR, modified from ARM-PCR. One entry per CDR3 protein, called by TCRdb with MiXCR from the multiplex PCR reads. The sample lists roughly 70,000 distinct CDR3 sequences, around 73% occurring once. The specimen sequenced was lung tumor tissue. These receptor sequences come from a man aged 60 to 75 with non-small cell lung cancer.

The chain has TRBV29-1 and TRBJ2-3; D unresolved. Trimming left V 7 bases short and J 14 bases short, with 16 bases between. The CDR3 is 10 amino acids. Germline V lookup: CDR1 SQVTM, CDR2 ANQGSEA. Written as DNA, the CDR3 is TGCAGCGGTGGTGGGGATACCCGGTATTTT. Translated: CSGGGDTRYF.

As to this clonotype: A junction boundary mismatches the germline segment, possibly from a read error. The chain couples TRBV6-5 to TRBJ1-5; D gene uncertain. CDR3 size: 13 residues. Germline V gene lookup returns CDR1 MNHEY and CDR2 SVGAGI. CDR3 residues: CANSYMLNQPQNF. For the CDR3, the DNA is TGTGCCAACAGTTATATGCTGAATCAGCCCCAGAATTTT.

For this clonotype: One junction end does not reproduce the germline sequence, and a read error may be involved. The chain links TRBV6-1 to TRBJ2-3; 9 bases match TRBD2. The CDR3 has 14 residues. The germline V gene encodes CDR1 MNHNS and CDR2 SASEGT. The DNA for the CDR3 is TGTGCCAGTAGTGAGGCGGGGGGGAGGAATACGCAGTATTTT. This translates into CASSEAGGRNTQYF.

The chain employs TRBV12-3 or TRBV12-4 and TRBJ2-5; 8 nucleotides agree with TRBD2. This CDR3 is 18 amino acids long. The junction had 16 bases not matched to a gene; V was cut back by 2 bases and J by 5 bases. This CDR3 reads CASSLLTRRGLENETQYF. CDR3 DNA: TGTGCCAGCAGTTTACTTACCCGCCGGGGACTAGAGAACGAGACCCAGTACTTC.

V is TRBV6-5 and J is TRBJ2-1; D perhaps matches TRBD2 (5 bases). CDR3 length: 15 amino acids. CDR1 and CDR2 (germline): MNHEY, SVGAGI. Deletions cut 2 bases from V and 9 bases from J, with 17 bases between. In DNA form, the CDR3 reads TGTGCCAGCAGTTACGGTAGCGAAGGAAACAGTGAGCAGTTCTTC. Translated, it gives CASSYGSEGNSEQFF.

DNA of the CDR3: TGCAGTTCGGCCCCCGGGACAGGGAGAGACGAGCAGTACTTC. It encodes CSSAPGTGRDEQYF. V usage is TRBV20-1 and J usage is TRBJ2-7; TRBD1 aligns across 9 bases. The ends lost 8 bases at V and 5 bases at J; junction bases unmatched: 13. Germline CDR1 DFQATT, CDR2 SNEGSKA (reference sequence). The CDR3 totals 14 residues.

Turning to this clonotype: One end of the junction varies from germline; a read error may be responsible. This sequence joins TRBV29-1 and TRBJ2-7, with TRBD2 as a possible D gene (5 bases). The CDR3 has 12 residues. Germline values: CDR1 SQVTM, CDR2 ANQGSEA. The CDR3 here is CSVDYSGDEQYF. The CDR3 coding sequence is TGCAGTGTTGACTACAGTGGGGACGAGCAGTACTTC.

In its sample, this clonotype was seen many times. The chain links TRBV29-1 to TRBJ2-4; D might be TRBD2 (5 bases). Between the trimmed V and J ends, which lost 6 bases and 2 bases, there was a span of 26 bases. The CDR3 extends over 18 amino acids. The germline CDR1 and CDR2 sequences are SQVTM and ANQGSEA. CDR3 DNA: TGCAGCGTGGAAACACCGGGATCCCGGGCCGAAACCAAAAACATTCAGTACTTC. It is translated as CSVETPGSRAETKNIQYF.

This clonotype was counted ten times or more. The chain employs TRBV10-3 and TRBJ2-4; D not resolved. Germline V lookup: CDR1 ENHRY, CDR2 SYGVKD. The CDR3 loop spans 12 amino acids. The germline V and J ends were trimmed by 4 bases and 6 bases, with 7 bases remaining between them. CDR3 in DNA: TGTGCCATCAGTGCGAATACAAACATTCAGTACTTC. Its translation: CAISANTNIQYF.

Of note for this clonotype: A much larger clone lies a single base off, so this may be a read error. This chain connects TRBV28 to TRBJ2-7, with D possibly TRBD2 on 5 matching bases. Trimming removed 7 bases from V and 2 bases from J, with 15 bases in between. The CDR3 runs to 14 residues. Germline V lookup: CDR1 MDHEN, CDR2 SYDVKM. The CDR3 DNA reads TGTGCCAGCACCTTACTCCCGGGAACCTACGAGCAGTACTTC. The encoded protein is CASTLLPGTYEQYF.

A remark on this clonotype: This may be a read error, as it is one base from a much larger clone. V gene TRBV25-1 combines with J gene TRBJ2-7; 8 positions match TRBD1. The CDR3 sequence is 15 residues long. In germline, CDR1 is MGHDK, CDR2 SYGVNS. The CDR3 region is CASSDARTGLYEQCF. The CDR3 DNA is TGTGCCAGCAGTGACGCGCGGACAGGGCTCTACGAGCAGTGCTTC.

The V call is TRBV11-3, the J call TRBJ2-5; D tentatively reads TRBD1 or TRBD2 (5 bases each). V was pared by 5 bases and J by 5 bases, with 15 bases between. The CDR3 runs to 14 residues. Germline values: CDR1 SGHNT, CDR2 YENEEA. The CDR3 spells CASSPSRAEETQYF. Written as DNA, the CDR3 is TGTGCCAGCAGCCCTAGCAGGGCAGAGGAGACCCAGTACTTC. Combining the CDR3 with reference TRBV11-3 and TRBJ2-5 gives the whole variable domain EAGVVQSPRYKIIEKKQPVAFWCNPISGHNTLYWYLQNLGQGPELLIRYENEEAVDDSQLPKDRFSAERLKGVDSTLKIQPAELGDSAVYLCASSPSRAEETQYFGPGTRLLVL.

Points on this clonotype: The junction does not match germline at one end; this may be a read error. The rearrangement links TRBV11-1 to TRBJ1-1; maybe TRBD1 (5 bases). The CDR3 spans 14 residues. The germline CDR1 and CDR2 sequences are SGHAT and FQDESV (reference sequence). The CDR3, as DNA: TGTGCCAGCAGCTCGGACACGTACGACACCGAAGCTTTCTTT. Residues: CASSSDTYDTEAFF.

V gene TRBV6-2 or TRBV6-3 combines with J gene TRBJ2-3, with TRBD2 identical over 11 bases. The germline CDR1 and CDR2 sequences are MNHEY and SVGEGT. The CDR3 runs to 17 residues. The V and J ends lost 3 bases and 3 bases, in that order; junction bases with no gene match: 8. The CDR3 DNA reads as TGTGCCAGCAGTTATAACCTACTAGCGGGAGCTACAGATACGCAGTATTTT. Translating it yields CASSYNLLAGATDTQYF.

Details on this clonotype: Germline and junction disagree at one end, which may indicate a read error. This chain connects TRBV6-5 to TRBJ2-2, with 7 nucleotides matching TRBD2. This CDR3 is 17 amino acids long. CDR1 and CDR2 from the germline V gene are MNHEY and SVGAGI. CDR3 sequence: CTSSPSAGATNTGGLFF. Here the CDR3 DNA reads TGTACCAGCAGTCCATCGGCGGGAGCGACGAACACCGGGGGGCTGTTTTTT.

To note about this clonotype: Compared with germline, one end of the junction differs, possibly owing to a read error. V and J are TRBV6-5 and TRBJ2-1; TRBD2 might be the D (6 bases). The CDR3 totals 15 residues. Germline V gene data show CDR1 as MNHEY and CDR2 as SVGAGI. CDR3 coding DNA: TGTGTCAGCAGTTACTCGAGGCGGGGTGGGAATGGGGAGTTCTTC. Translated: CVSSYSRRGGNGEFF.

On this clonotype: A read error may account for a junction end that differs from germline. The CDR3 sequence is CASSNSGGRSEQFF. CDR3 DNA sequence: TGTGCCAGCAGTAACTCCGGTGGGAGGAGTGAGCAGTTCTTC. The gene calls are TRBV6-2 or TRBV6-3 and TRBJ2-1; D is perhaps TRBD2 (6 bases). The CDR3 loop spans 14 amino acids. Germline V gene sequence: CDR1 MNHEY, CDR2 SVGEGT.

Turning to this clonotype: One end of the junction fails to match germline, which may point to a read error. The chain links TRBV7-8 to TRBJ2-7; D tentatively fits TRBD1 or TRBD2 (5 bases each). There are 11 residues in the CDR3. Germline assignment: CDR1 SGHVS and CDR2 FQNEAQ. The CDR3 nucleotides read TGTGCCAGCAGCGACCAAGGGGAGCAGTGCTTC. Residues: CASSDQGEQCF.

Points on this clonotype: One end of the junction varies from germline; a read error may be responsible. This chain uses TRBV6-1 with TRBJ1-1; no clear D gene. In germline, CDR1 is MNHNS, CDR2 SASEGT. There are 14 residues in the CDR3. Written as DNA, the CDR3 is TGTGCCAACAGTGGAACCCAAGACGCCACTGAAGCTTTCTTT. Amino acid sequence: CANSGTQDATEAFF.